These 23 T cell receptor beta chains were sequenced from one sample in a study of blood T cell repertoires in COVID-19. Here immunoSEQ multiplex PCR was the method, and the copy in TCRdb shows in-frame clones only, minus some. This repertoire shows 110,000 or so clones, about 85% found once; its top ten account for about 13%. Sequenced sample: peripheral blood. These receptors were obtained from a human donor in a cohort sampled during active COVID-19.

The CDR3 here is CASSSRTAGYTF. As DNA, the CDR3 is TGTGCCAGCAGTTCCCGGACAGCTGGCTACACCTTC. V usage is TRBV6-5 and J usage is TRBJ1-2, with D possibly TRBD1 on 6 matching bases. The CDR3 runs 12 residues. CDR1 MNHEY and CDR2 SVGAGI come from the germline V gene. The V end lost 4 bases, the J end lost 7 bases, and 10 bases lay between the germline ends.

The rearrangement uses TRBV7-3 and TRBJ2-1, with D possibly being TRBD1 (5 bases). V lost 4 bases and J 4 bases, leaving 8 bases between the germline ends. CDR1 is SGHTA, CDR2 FQGTGA, per germline. This CDR3 region has 13 residues. The CDR3: CASSSDRYNEQFF. CDR3 DNA: TGTGCCAGCAGCTCCGACAGATACAATGAGCAGTTCTTC.

The rearrangement joins TRBV12-5 to TRBJ1-1, with 7 bases aligning to TRBD1. The CDR3 length is 14 residues. CDR1 is LGHNT and CDR2 is FRNRAP in the germline V gene. J gave up 2 bases and V 4 bases, and 4 bases lay outside the gene matches. This CDR3 reads CASGSGTENTEAFF. CDR3 bases: TGTGCTAGTGGTTCCGGGACAGAAAACACTGAAGCTTTCTTT.

This chain connects TRBV13 to TRBJ2-7; 8 positions match TRBD1. With 4 bases clipped from V and 2 bases from J, the junction kept 4 bases outside the gene matches. Germline V lookup: CDR1 PRHDT, CDR2 FYEKMQ (reference sequence). The CDR3 length is 14 residues. The CDR3 is CASSSTGGPYEQYF. CDR3 coding DNA: TGTGCCAGCAGCTCAACAGGGGGGCCCTACGAGCAGTACTTC.

This chain links TRBV7-8 with TRBJ1-4; 7 positions match TRBD1. V was pared by 8 bases and J by 3 bases, with 12 bases of the junction left unmatched. This CDR3 region has 16 residues. CDR1 SGHVS and CDR2 FQNEAQ come from the germline V gene. CDR3 DNA sequence: TGTGCCAGCCGTGGCGGAAGGGGGCCCCCTAATGAAAAACTGTTTTTT. It codes for CASRGGRGPPNEKLFF.

The chain links TRBV7-6 to TRBJ2-2; D possibly corresponds to TRBD2 (7 bases). Trimming shortened V by 5 bases and J by 3 bases, and 13 bases separated the two germline ends. The CDR3 has 15 residues. Germline CDR1 is SGHVS and CDR2 is FNYEAQ. CDR3: CASSLKGGDTGELFF. CDR3 coding DNA: TGTGCCAGCAGCCTCAAGGGGGGGGACACCGGGGAGCTGTTTTTT. Filled out from reference TRBV7-6 and TRBJ2-2, the complete variable domain reads GAGVSQSPRYKVTKRGQDVALRCDPISGHVSLYWYRQALGQGPEFLTYFNYEAQQDKSGLPNDRFSAERPEGSISTLTIQRTEQRDSAMYRCASSLKGGDTGELFFGEGSRLTVL.

CDR3 bases: TGTGCCAGTAGCTCGGACAGGGGAGCTAACCAGCCCCAGCATTTT. It translates to CASSSDRGANQPQHF. V is TRBV19 and J is TRBJ1-5; the match to TRBD1 covers 9 bases. The CDR3 spans 15 residues. Trimming at V came to 6 bases and at J to 7 bases, leaving 10 bases not matched to a gene. CDR1 and CDR2 (germline): LNHDA, SQIVND (reference sequence). The whole variable domain, filled in from reference TRBV19 and TRBJ1-5, reads DGGITQSPKYLFRKEGQNVTLSCEQNLNHDAMYWYRQDPGQGLRLIYYSQIVNDFQKGDIAEGYSVSREKKESFPLTVTSAQKNPTAFYLCASSSDRGANQPQHFGDGTRLSIL.

V and J are TRBV7-3 and TRBJ2-3; 7 positions agree with TRBD1. V gave up 5 bases and J gave up 3 bases; unmatched junction bases: 2. CDR1 SGHTA and CDR2 FQGTGA come from the germline V gene. The CDR3 sequence is 13 residues long. In DNA form, the CDR3 reads TGTGCCAGCAGCCTGACAGGGACAGATACGCAGTATTTT. It specifies CASSLTGTDTQYF.

The gene calls are TRBV4-3 and TRBJ1-2; 7 bases agree with TRBD1. The V gene end was trimmed by 4 bases and the J gene end by 2 bases; junction bases not matched to a gene: 4. The CDR3 consists of 14 residues. The germline CDR1 and CDR2 sequences are LGHNA and YSLEER. The CDR3 loop is CASSPGTVNYGYTF. The CDR3 coding sequence is TGCGCCAGCAGCCCCGGGACAGTGAACTATGGCTACACCTTC.

The genes are TRBV7-2 and TRBJ2-1; TRBD1 agrees at 7 bases. Germline V gives CDR1 SGHTA, CDR2 FQGNSA. The junction had 5 bases not matched to a gene; V was cut back by 6 bases and J by 6 bases. The CDR3 is 13 amino acids. The CDR3 DNA reads TGTGCCAGCAGGCTAGACAGGGCCAATGAGCAGTTCTTC. Its translation is CASRLDRANEQFF. The full variable domain, completed using reference TRBV7-2 and TRBJ2-1, is GAGVSQSPSNKVTEKGKDVELRCDPISGHTALYWYRQSLGQGLEFLIYFQGNSAPDKSGLPSDRFSAERTGGSVSTLTIQRTQQEDSAVYLCASRLDRANEQFFGPGTRLTVL.

The J gene is TRBJ1-1, the V gene TRBV30; maybe TRBD1 (5 bases). V was shortened by 0 bases and J by 3 bases, with 11 bases between the two germline ends. The CDR3 runs 14 residues. CDR1 is GTSNPN and CDR2 is SVGIG in the germline V gene (reference sequence). CDR3 sequence (DNA): TGTGCCTGGAGTGTGCCGGGGACTGACACTGAAGCTTTCTTT. Translation gives CAWSVPGTDTEAFF. Supplemented by reference TRBV30 and TRBJ1-1, the full variable domain reads SQTIHQWPATLVQPVGSPLSLECTVEGTSNPNLYWYRQAAGRGLQLLFYSVGIGQISSEVPQNLSASRPQDRQFILSSKKLLLSDSGFYLCAWSVPGTDTEAFFGQGTRLTVV.

The chain employs TRBV27 and TRBJ2-7; 8 nucleotides match TRBD2. The length of the CDR3 is 14 residues. Germline loops: CDR1 MNHEY, CDR2 SMNVEV (reference sequence). V was pared by 2 bases and J by 1 base, with 1 base of the junction left unmatched. The CDR3 loop reads CASSLQRGSYEQYF. CDR3 nucleotide sequence: TGTGCCAGCAGTTTACAGCGGGGGTCCTACGAGCAGTACTTC.

This clone was seen just once. The CDR3 coding sequence is TGTGCCAGCAGCCTGGGACGACGGGGAGGAGGAAACACCATATATTTT. Protein sequence: CASSLGRRGGGNTIYF. This chain connects TRBV3-1 (or the pseudogene TRBV3-2) to TRBJ1-3, with a weak D call TRBD1 (5 bases). CDR3 length: 16 amino acids. V was trimmed by 4 bases and J by 4 bases, leaving 17 bases between them. The V gene's germline CDR1 is LGHDT and CDR2 YNNKEL (reference sequence).

The J gene is TRBJ1-4, the V gene TRBV11-2, with 8 bases identical to TRBD1. This CDR3 is built from 18 residues. Germline lookup yields CDR1 SGHAT and CDR2 FQNNGV. J gave up 0 bases and V 4 bases, and 10 bases lay outside the gene matches. The CDR3, as DNA: TGTGCCAGCAGCTCGAGGACAGGGAATTATGCAACTAATGAAAAACTGTTTTTT. Residues: CASSSRTGNYATNEKLFF.

The chain carries TRBV3-1 (or the pseudogene TRBV3-2) and TRBJ1-5; perhaps TRBD1 as D (5 bases). CDR1 is LGHDT, CDR2 YNNKEL, per germline (reference sequence). Trimming cost V 3 bases and J 2 bases, with 17 bases left between them. The CDR3 has 17 residues. This CDR3 reads CASSQSLRDSGNQPQHF. In DNA form, the CDR3 reads TGTGCCAGCAGCCAGAGTCTCAGGGATTCTGGCAATCAGCCCCAGCATTTT.

The chain employs TRBV28 and TRBJ1-5, with TRBD1 matching 7 bases. CDR1 is MDHEN, CDR2 SYDVKM, per germline. The V and J ends lost 5 bases and 1 base, in that order; junction bases with no gene match: 11. The CDR3 is made up of 17 amino acids. CDR3 bases: TGTGCCAGCAGTCCCCCTTACGGGACAGCCAGCAATCAGCCCCAGCATTTT. Translated: CASSPPYGTASNQPQHF.

The rearrangement links TRBV11-3 to TRBJ2-1; 9 positions match TRBD2. Unmatched junction bases numbered 8, after V lost 0 bases and J lost 5 bases. The germline V gene has CDR1 SGHNT and CDR2 YENEEA. This CDR3 comprises 17 residues. The CDR3 DNA reads TGTGCCAGCAGCTTAGACCCGACTAGCGGATATGACAATGAGCAGTTCTTC. Translation: CASSLDPTSGYDNEQFF.

The chain uses TRBV6-5 and TRBJ2-2; 11 bases map to TRBD1. Germline CDR1 and CDR2: MNHEY and SVGAGI. V was pared by 7 bases and J by 4 bases, with 5 bases of the junction left unmatched. CDR3 length: 15 residues. The CDR3 DNA reads as TGTGCCAGCAACCCGGGACAGGGGGGCACCGGGGAGCTGTTTTTT. It codes for CASNPGQGGTGELFF.

The chain carries TRBV15 and TRBJ2-2; no definite D call. The germline V gene has CDR1 LNHNV and CDR2 YYDKDF (reference sequence). V lost 0 bases and J lost 0, with 5 bases in between. The CDR3 is 15 residues long. This CDR3 is CATSRDGSNTGELFF. The CDR3, as DNA: TGTGCCACCAGCAGAGACGGTTCGAACACCGGGGAGCTGTTTTTT.

The chain links TRBV28 to TRBJ2-7; a weak D match, TRBD1 (6 bases). Germline V CDR1 and CDR2: MDHEN, SYDVKM. The CDR3 loop spans 16 amino acids. The V end lost 5 bases, the J end lost 3 bases, and 20 bases lay between the germline ends. The CDR3 coding sequence is TGTGCCAGCAGTCGCCCGGAAGACAGGTCATTCTACGAGCAGTACTTC. Translated, it gives CASSRPEDRSFYEQYF.

The chain couples TRBV15 to TRBJ1-2; TRBD1 might be the D (6 bases). V was trimmed by 1 base and J by 5 bases, leaving 17 bases between them. The CDR3 has 16 amino acids. Germline CDR1 is LNHNV and CDR2 is YYDKDF (reference sequence). The CDR3 loop is CATSRGSDRLKYGYTF. The DNA for the CDR3 is TGTGCCACCAGCAGAGGAAGCGACAGGCTCAAATATGGCTACACCTTC.

The chain links TRBV27 to TRBJ1-1; D might be TRBD1 (5 bases). This CDR3 has 15 residues. Germline V CDR1 and CDR2: MNHEY, SMNVEV (reference sequence). V was shortened by 6 bases and J by 10 bases, with 24 bases between the two germline ends. CDR3 DNA sequence: TGTGCCAGCAGGAGCCTACAGGAAACCCAAACCGGAGCTTTCTTT. Residues: CASRSLQETQTGAFF.

The chain joins TRBV5-5 to TRBJ1-6, with D perhaps TRBD1 (6 bases). Trimming stripped 3 bases from V and 8 bases from J, with 18 bases between. This CDR3 contains 16 residues. CDR1 and CDR2 (germline): SGHKS, YYEKEE (reference sequence). Here the CDR3 reads CASSSIGEGGHSPLHF. In DNA form, the CDR3 reads TGTGCCAGCAGCTCCATAGGGGAGGGGGGACATTCACCCCTCCACTTT.